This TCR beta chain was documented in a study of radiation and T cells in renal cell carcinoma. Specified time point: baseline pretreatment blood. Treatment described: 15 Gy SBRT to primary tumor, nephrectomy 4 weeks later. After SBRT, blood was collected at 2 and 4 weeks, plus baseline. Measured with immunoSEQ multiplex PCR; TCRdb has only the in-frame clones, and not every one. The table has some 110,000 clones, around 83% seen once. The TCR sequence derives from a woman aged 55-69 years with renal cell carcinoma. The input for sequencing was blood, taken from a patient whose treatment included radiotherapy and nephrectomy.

The CDR3, as DNA: TGTGCCAGCAGCCCTAGACAGCGAACTATCCCGGGGGATGAGCAGTTCTTC. Its translation: CASSPRQRTIPGDEQFF. The rearrangement links TRBV27 to TRBJ2-1, with D possibly matching TRBD2 (6 bases). This CDR3 has 17 amino acids. CDR1 is MNHEY and CDR2 is SMNVEV in the germline V gene (reference sequence). The ends were cut back, 6 bases at V and 8 bases at J, with 26 bases in the middle.